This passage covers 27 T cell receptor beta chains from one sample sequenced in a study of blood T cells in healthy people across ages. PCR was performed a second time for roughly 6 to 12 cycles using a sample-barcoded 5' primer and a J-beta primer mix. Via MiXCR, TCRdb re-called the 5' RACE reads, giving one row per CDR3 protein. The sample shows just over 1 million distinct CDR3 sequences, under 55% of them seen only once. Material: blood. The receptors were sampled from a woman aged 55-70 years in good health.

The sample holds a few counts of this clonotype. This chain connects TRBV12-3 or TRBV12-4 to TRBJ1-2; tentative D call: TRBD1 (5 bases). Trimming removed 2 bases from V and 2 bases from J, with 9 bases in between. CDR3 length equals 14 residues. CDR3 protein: CASSLFGTNYGYTF. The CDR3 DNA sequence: TGTGCCAGCAGTTTATTTGGGACCAACTATGGCTACACCTTC.

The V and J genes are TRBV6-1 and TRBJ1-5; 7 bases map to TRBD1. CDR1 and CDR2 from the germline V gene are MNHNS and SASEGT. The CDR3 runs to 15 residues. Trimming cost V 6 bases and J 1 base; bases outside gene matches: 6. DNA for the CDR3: TGTGCCAGCAGAGCTGACAGGGCGAGCAATCAGCCCCAGCATTTT. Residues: CASRADRASNQPQHF.

The CDR3 DNA is TGCAGCGCTGGCCACCAAGGAAACACCATATATTTT. As protein: CSAGHQGNTIYF. The V and J genes are TRBV29-1 and TRBJ1-3; D unclear. The V gene lost 7 bases and the J gene lost 4 bases, with 11 bases spanning the gap. The CDR3 is made up of 12 amino acids. Germline CDR1 is SQVTM and CDR2 is ANQGSEA.

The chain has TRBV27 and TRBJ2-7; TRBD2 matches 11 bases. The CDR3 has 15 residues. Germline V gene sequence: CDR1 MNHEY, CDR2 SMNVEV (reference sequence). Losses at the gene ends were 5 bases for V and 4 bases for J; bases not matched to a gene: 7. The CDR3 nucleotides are TGTGCCAGCAGTCCATCGTCTAGCGGGAGGTACGAGCAGTACTTC. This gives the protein CASSPSSSGRYEQYF.

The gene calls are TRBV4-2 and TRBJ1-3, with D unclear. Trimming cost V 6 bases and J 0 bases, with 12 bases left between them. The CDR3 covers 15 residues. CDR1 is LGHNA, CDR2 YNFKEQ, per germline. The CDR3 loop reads CASRPAGVSGNTIYF. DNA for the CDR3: TGTGCCAGCAGACCCGCTGGGGTCTCTGGAAACACCATATATTTT.

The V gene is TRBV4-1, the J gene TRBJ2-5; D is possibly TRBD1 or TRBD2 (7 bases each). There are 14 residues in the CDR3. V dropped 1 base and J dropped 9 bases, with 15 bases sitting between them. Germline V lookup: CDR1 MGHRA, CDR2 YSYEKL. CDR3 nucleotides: TGCGCCAGCAGCCAAGTTGACAGGGCGGGAGCCCAGTACTTC. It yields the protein CASSQVDRAGAQYF.

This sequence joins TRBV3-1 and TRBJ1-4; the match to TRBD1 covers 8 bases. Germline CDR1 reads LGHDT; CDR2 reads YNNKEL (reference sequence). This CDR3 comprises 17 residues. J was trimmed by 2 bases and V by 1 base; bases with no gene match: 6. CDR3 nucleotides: TGTGCCAGCAGCCAAGTCCCGGGACAGGATACTAATGAAAAACTGTTTTTT. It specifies CASSQVPGQDTNEKLFF.

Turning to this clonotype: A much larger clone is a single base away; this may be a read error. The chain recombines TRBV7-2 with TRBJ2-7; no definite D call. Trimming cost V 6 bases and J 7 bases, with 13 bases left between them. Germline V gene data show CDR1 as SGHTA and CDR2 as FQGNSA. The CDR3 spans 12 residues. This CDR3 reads CASRFDGNEQYF. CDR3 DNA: TGTGCCAGCAGGTTTGATGGGAATGAGCAGTACTTC.

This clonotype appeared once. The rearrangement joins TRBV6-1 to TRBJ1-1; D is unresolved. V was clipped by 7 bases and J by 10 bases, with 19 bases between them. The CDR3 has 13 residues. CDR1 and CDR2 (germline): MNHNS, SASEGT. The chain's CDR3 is CASIERQTEGAFF. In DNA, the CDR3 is TGTGCCAGCATCGAACGGCAGACCGAAGGAGCTTTCTTT.

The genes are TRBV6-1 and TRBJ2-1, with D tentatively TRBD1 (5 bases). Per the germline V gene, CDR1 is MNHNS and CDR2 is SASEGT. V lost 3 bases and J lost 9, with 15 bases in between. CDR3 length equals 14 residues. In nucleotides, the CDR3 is TGTGCCAGCAGTGAGCTGTTGGACACCGGTGAGCAGTTCTTC. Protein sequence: CASSELLDTGEQFF.

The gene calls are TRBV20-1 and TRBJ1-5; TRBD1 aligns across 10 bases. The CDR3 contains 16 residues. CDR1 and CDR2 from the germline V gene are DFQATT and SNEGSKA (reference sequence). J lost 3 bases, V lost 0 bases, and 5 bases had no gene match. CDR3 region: CSARETGTGANQPQHF. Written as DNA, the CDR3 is TGCAGTGCTAGAGAGACCGGGACAGGGGCCAATCAGCCCCAGCATTTT.

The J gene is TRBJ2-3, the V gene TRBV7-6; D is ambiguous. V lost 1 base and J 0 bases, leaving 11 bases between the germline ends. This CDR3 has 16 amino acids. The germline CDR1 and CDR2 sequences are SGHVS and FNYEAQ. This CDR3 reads CASSLGSSSSTDTQYF. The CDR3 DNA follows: TGTGCCAGCAGCTTAGGAAGTTCCTCTAGCACAGATACGCAGTATTTT.

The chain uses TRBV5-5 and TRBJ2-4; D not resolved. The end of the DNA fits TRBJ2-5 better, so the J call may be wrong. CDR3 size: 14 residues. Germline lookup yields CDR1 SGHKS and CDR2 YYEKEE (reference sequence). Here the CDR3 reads CASSLASTEETQYF. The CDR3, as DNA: TGTGCCAGCAGCTTGGCCTCCACGGAGGAGACCCAGTACTTC.

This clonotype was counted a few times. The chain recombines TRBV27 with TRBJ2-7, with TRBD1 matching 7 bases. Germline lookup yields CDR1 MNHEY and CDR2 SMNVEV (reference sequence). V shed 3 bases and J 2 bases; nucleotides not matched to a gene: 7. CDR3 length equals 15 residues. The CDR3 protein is CASSFDGTAAYEQYF. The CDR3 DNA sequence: TGTGCCAGCAGTTTCGATGGGACAGCCGCCTACGAGCAGTACTTC.

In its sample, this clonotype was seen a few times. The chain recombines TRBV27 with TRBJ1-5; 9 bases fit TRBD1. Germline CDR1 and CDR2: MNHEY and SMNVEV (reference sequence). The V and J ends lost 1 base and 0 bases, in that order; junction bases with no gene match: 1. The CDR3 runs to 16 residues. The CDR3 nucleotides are TGTGCCAGCAGTTTATGGGGACAGGGTAGCAATCAGCCCCAGCATTTT. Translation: CASSLWGQGSNQPQHF.

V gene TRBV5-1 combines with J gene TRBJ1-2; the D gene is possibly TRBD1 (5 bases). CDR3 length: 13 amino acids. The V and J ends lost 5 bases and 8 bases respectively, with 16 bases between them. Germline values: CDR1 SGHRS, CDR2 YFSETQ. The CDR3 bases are TGCGCCAGCAGTTTGCTAGGGGTAGGCGGCTACACCTTC. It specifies CASSLLGVGGYTF.

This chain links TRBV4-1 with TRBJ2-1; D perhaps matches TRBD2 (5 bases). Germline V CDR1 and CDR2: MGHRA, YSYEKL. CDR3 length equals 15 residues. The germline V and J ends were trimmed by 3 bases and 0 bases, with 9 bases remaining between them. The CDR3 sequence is CASSQKAVSYNEQFF. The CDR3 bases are TGCGCCAGCAGCCAGAAAGCGGTCTCCTACAATGAGCAGTTCTTC.

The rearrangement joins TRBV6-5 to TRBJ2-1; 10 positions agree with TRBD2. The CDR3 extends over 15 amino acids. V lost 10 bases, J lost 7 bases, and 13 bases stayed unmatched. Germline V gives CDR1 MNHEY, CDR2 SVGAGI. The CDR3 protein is CATTPLAGVENEQFF. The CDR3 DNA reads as TGTGCCACCACCCCGCTAGCGGGAGTAGAGAATGAGCAGTTCTTC.

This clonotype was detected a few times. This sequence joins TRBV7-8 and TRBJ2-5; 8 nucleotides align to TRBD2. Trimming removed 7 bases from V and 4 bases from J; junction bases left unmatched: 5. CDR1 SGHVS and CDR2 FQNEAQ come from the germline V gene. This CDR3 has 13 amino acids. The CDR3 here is CASIPGGSETQYF. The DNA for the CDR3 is TGTGCCAGCATCCCGGGGGGGTCAGAGACCCAGTACTTC. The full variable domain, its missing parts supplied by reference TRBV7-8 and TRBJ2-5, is GAGVSQSPRYKVAKRGQDVALRCDPISGHVSLFWYQQALGQGPEFLTYFQNEAQLDKSGLPSDRFFAERPEGSVSTLKIQRTQQEDSAVYLCASIPGGSETQYFGPGTRLLVL.

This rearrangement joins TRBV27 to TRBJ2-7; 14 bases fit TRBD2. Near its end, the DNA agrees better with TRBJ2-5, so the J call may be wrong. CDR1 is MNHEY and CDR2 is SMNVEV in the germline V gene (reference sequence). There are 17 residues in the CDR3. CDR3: CASSSWGTSGRAETQYF. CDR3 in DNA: TGTGCCAGCAGTTCATGGGGGACTAGCGGGAGAGCAGAGACCCAGTACTTC.

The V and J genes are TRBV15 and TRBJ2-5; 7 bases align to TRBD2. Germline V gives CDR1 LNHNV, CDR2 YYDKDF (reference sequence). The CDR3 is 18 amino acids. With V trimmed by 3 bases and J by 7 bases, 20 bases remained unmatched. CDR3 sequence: CATSRAPGLAVLDVTQYF. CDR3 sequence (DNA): TGTGCCACCAGCAGGGCTCCGGGGCTAGCGGTTCTGGACGTGACCCAGTACTTC.

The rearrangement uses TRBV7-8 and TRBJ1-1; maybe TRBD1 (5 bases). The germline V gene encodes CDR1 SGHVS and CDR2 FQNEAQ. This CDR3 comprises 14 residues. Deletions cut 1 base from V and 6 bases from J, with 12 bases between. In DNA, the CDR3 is TGTGCCAGCAGCTTAGACCAGGGATCACCTGAAGCTTTCTTT. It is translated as CASSLDQGSPEAFF.

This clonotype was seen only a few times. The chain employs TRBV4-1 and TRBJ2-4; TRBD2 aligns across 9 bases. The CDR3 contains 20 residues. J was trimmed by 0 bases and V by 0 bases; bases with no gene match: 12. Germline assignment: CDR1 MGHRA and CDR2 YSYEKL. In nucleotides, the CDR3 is TGCGCCAGCAGCCAAGATTGGGGGCTAGCGGGAACACTAGCCAAAAACATTCAGTACTTC. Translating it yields CASSQDWGLAGTLAKNIQYF.

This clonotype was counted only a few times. The CDR3 region is CASSLGPIGVVPEQYF. The CDR3 DNA is TGTGCCAGCAGTTTAGGGCCCATTGGTGTAGTTCCCGAGCAGTACTTC. The chain combines TRBV12-3 or TRBV12-4 with TRBJ2-7; D is undetermined. Trimming pared 1 base from V and 6 bases from J, leaving 19 bases between. CDR3 length: 16 residues.

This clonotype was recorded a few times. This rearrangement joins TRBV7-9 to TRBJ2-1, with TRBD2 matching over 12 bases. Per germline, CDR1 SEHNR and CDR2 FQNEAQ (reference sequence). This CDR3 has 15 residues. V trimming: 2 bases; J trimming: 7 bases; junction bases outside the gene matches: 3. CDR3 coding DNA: TGTGCCAGCAGCTTACAGCTAGCGGGAGGGAATGAGCAGTTCTTC. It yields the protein CASSLQLAGGNEQFF. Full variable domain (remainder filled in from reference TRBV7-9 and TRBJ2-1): DTGVSQNPRHKITKRGQNVTFRCDPISEHNRLYWYRQTLGQGPEFLTYFQNEAQLEKSRLLSDRFSAERPKGSFSTLEIQRTEQGDSAMYLCASSLQLAGGNEQFFGPGTRLTVL.

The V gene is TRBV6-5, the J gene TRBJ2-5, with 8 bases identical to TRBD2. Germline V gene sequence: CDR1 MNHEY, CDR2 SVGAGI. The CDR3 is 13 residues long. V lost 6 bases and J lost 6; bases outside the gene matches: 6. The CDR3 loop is CASRSSGEQTQYF. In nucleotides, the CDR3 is TGTGCCAGCAGAAGTAGCGGGGAACAGACCCAGTACTTC.

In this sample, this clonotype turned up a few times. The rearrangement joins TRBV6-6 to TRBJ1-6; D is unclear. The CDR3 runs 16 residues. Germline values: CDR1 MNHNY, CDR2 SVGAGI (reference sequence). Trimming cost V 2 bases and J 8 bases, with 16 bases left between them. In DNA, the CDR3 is TGTGCCAGCAGTTACAGTGGGGTCAGTGCGGATTCACCCCTCCACTTT. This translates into CASSYSGVSADSPLHF.